A single sample gave rise to the 21 T cell receptor beta chains below, sequenced in a study of a mutant IDH1 vaccine in newly diagnosed glioma. Noted time point: week 5, during vaccination. The study gave 300 ug of mutant IDH1 20-mer peptide per vaccine dose, with topical imiquimod. The data were produced by immunoSEQ multiplex PCR, yet TCRdb's version contains in-frame clones alone and is incomplete. The sample consists of approximately 61,000 clones, around 80% of them appearing once. Which antigens these TCRs recognize remains unknown. The sample was PBMCs, taken from a glioma patient whose treatment included an IDH1 peptide vaccine. These receptors were obtained from a woman in her fifties or sixties with glioma.

The chain carries TRBV6-1 and TRBJ1-6; D not certain. Germline V gives CDR1 MNHNS, CDR2 SASEGT. CDR3 length: 15 amino acids. The V and J ends lost 11 bases and 4 bases respectively, with 18 bases between them. Here the CDR3 reads CAGGRQPAYNSPLHF. The CDR3 DNA follows: TGTGCCGGAGGGAGGCAGCCAGCATATAATTCACCCCTCCACTTT.

This clone appeared a few times. The chain carries TRBV6-5 and TRBJ1-1; D unresolved. This CDR3 spans 12 amino acids. Germline CDR1 reads MNHEY; CDR2 reads SVGAGI. V shed 6 bases and J shed 3 bases, with 8 bases lying between them. The CDR3 loop reads CASRRKDTEAFF. The CDR3 DNA reads as TGTGCCAGCAGAAGGAAGGACACTGAAGCTTTCTTT.

The V gene is TRBV30, the J gene TRBJ1-4, with unresolved D. With 2 bases removed from V and 4 bases from J, the gap between germline ends came to 14 bases. Per the germline V gene, CDR1 is GTSNPN and CDR2 is SVGIG (reference sequence). CDR3 length: 15 residues. In DNA form, the CDR3 reads TGTGCCTGGAGTTCGACAACCTCCCGTAATGAAAAACTGTTTTTT. Amino acid sequence: CAWSSTTSRNEKLFF. The variable domain in full, with the rest retrieved from reference TRBV30 and TRBJ1-4, is SQTIHQWPATLVQPVGSPLSLECTVEGTSNPNLYWYRQAAGRGLQLLFYSVGIGQISSEVPQNLSASRPQDRQFILSSKKLLLSDSGFYLCAWSSTTSRNEKLFFGSGTQLSVL.

CDR3 in amino acids: CASNRQQKETQYF. CDR3 DNA: TGTGCCAGCAATCGACAGCAAAAGGAGACCCAGTACTTC. V gene TRBV7-8 combines with J gene TRBJ2-5, with a tentative D call TRBD1 (5 bases). With 7 bases removed from V and 5 bases from J, the gap between germline ends came to 14 bases. The CDR3 extends over 13 amino acids. The V gene's germline CDR1 is SGHVS and CDR2 FQNEAQ. Complete variable domain (other parts from reference TRBV7-8 and TRBJ2-5): GAGVSQSPRYKVAKRGQDVALRCDPISGHVSLFWYQQALGQGPEFLTYFQNEAQLDKSGLPSDRFFAERPEGSVSTLKIQRTQQEDSAVYLCASNRQQKETQYFGPGTRLLVL.

The gene calls are TRBV4-2 and TRBJ2-2; perhaps TRBD2 as D (6 bases). Germline loops: CDR1 LGHNA, CDR2 YNFKEQ. The CDR3 covers 14 residues. Deletions cut 4 bases from V and 1 base from J, with 7 bases between. The CDR3 nucleotides are TGTGCCAGCAGCCCCGGGGGGAACACCGGGGAGCTGTTTTTT. Its translation is CASSPGGNTGELFF.

The sample holds one count of this clone. The chain recombines TRBV4-2 with TRBJ2-3, with a possible D match to TRBD2 (6 bases). Trimming took off 4 bases at V and 5 bases at J, with 10 bases between the two ends. This CDR3 spans 13 amino acids. Germline lookup yields CDR1 LGHNA and CDR2 YNFKEQ. CDR3: CASSREAGDTQYF. The CDR3 coding sequence is TGTGCCAGCAGCCGGGAGGCAGGAGATACGCAGTATTTT.

CDR3 in amino acids: CASSNAGGDTGELFF. DNA for the CDR3: TGTGCCAGCAGCAACGCGGGGGGTGACACCGGGGAGCTGTTTTTT. The V and J genes are TRBV5-4 and TRBJ2-2, with 8 bases identical to TRBD2. Germline V CDR1 and CDR2: SGHNT, YYREEE (reference sequence). Trimming took 4 bases from V and 3 from J; bases not matched to a gene: 5. CDR3 length: 15 residues. Complete variable domain (other parts from reference TRBV5-4 and TRBJ2-2): ETGVTQSPTHLIKTRGQQVTLRCSSQSGHNTVSWYQQALGQGPQFIFQYYREEENGRGNFPPRFSGLQFPNYSSELNVNALELDDSALYLCASSNAGGDTGELFFGEGSRLTVL.

The V call is TRBV4-3, the J call TRBJ1-4; D perhaps matches TRBD1 (5 bases). The germline CDR1 and CDR2 sequences are LGHNA and YSLEER. Trimming stripped 0 bases from V and 8 bases from J, with 16 bases between. The CDR3 runs to 16 residues. Written as DNA, the CDR3 is TGCGCCAGCAGCCAAGAACAGCCGGGACGGAGGGAAAAACTGTTTTTT. Translating it yields CASSQEQPGRREKLFF.

J is TRBJ1-2 and V is TRBV4-3, with D maybe TRBD1 (5 bases). This CDR3 spans 14 amino acids. Germline CDR1 reads LGHNA; CDR2 reads YSLEER. V lost 0 bases and J 8 bases, leaving 13 bases between the germline ends. CDR3 bases: TGCGCCAGCAGCCAAGAGGGGCAGGGCCTGGGCTACACCTTC. This encodes CASSQEGQGLGYTF.

J is TRBJ1-1 and V is TRBV5-1; D possibly corresponds to TRBD1 (5 bases). V was clipped by 1 base and J by 2 bases, with 12 bases between them. CDR1 is SGHRS, CDR2 YFSETQ, per germline. This CDR3 is 15 amino acids long. This chain's CDR3 is CASSLNQGSNTEAFF. The CDR3 nucleotides are TGCGCCAGCAGCTTGAATCAGGGCTCAAACACTGAAGCTTTCTTT. Full variable domain (missing parts from reference TRBV5-1 and TRBJ1-1): KAGVTQTPRYLIKTRGQQVTLSCSPISGHRSVSWYQQTPGQGLQFLFEYFSETQRNKGNFPGRFSGRQFSNSRSEMNVSTLELGDSALYLCASSLNQGSNTEAFFGQGTRLTVV.

The chain has TRBV5-1 and TRBJ1-1, with a possible D match to TRBD1 (5 bases). The germline V gene has CDR1 SGHRS and CDR2 YFSETQ. V dropped 5 bases and J dropped 8 bases, with 10 bases sitting between them. The CDR3 extends over 11 amino acids. CDR3 nucleotides: TGCGCCAGCAGGGGGGAAGGCGAAGCTTTCTTT. Translating it yields CASRGEGEAFF.

The V gene is TRBV15, the J gene TRBJ1-1, with TRBD1 as a possible D gene (5 bases). Trimming removed 5 bases at V and 8 bases at J, with 15 bases between. The CDR3 is 13 residues long. Germline CDR1 LNHNV, CDR2 YYDKDF (reference sequence). CDR3 region: CATSGRGQGEAFF. The CDR3 DNA reads as TGTGCCACCAGCGGCAGAGGGCAGGGCGAAGCTTTCTTT.

V usage is TRBV6-6 and J usage is TRBJ2-7; no definite D call. Trimming pared 8 bases from V and 3 bases from J, leaving 11 bases between. The V gene's germline CDR1 is MNHNY and CDR2 SVGAGI (reference sequence). This CDR3 is built from 12 residues. CDR3 nucleotide sequence: TGTGCCAGCGGTAACTCCCTCTACGAGCAGTACTTC. Translated, it gives CASGNSLYEQYF.

The chain is built from TRBV7-2 and TRBJ1-3, with D possibly matching TRBD1 (6 bases). Germline assignment: CDR1 SGHTA and CDR2 FQGNSA. V dropped 0 bases and J dropped 3 bases, with 9 bases sitting between them. This CDR3 has 15 residues. CDR3 in amino acids: CASSLAGGIGNTIYF. The CDR3 bases are TGTGCCAGCAGCTTAGCGGGGGGCATTGGAAACACCATATATTTT.

The chain's CDR3 is CASNQGGGDSEKLFF. The DNA of the CDR3 is TGTGCCAGCAACCAAGGGGGAGGGGACAGCGAAAAACTGTTTTTT. The chain links TRBV9 to TRBJ1-4; 7 bases align to TRBD1. Germline CDR1 is SGDLS and CDR2 is YYNGEE. This CDR3 contains 15 residues. V shed 6 bases and J 8 bases; nucleotides not matched to a gene: 13.

V usage is TRBV20-1 and J usage is TRBJ1-3; D call uncertain. The CDR3 consists of 11 residues. Trimming removed 0 bases from V and 6 bases from J, with 3 bases in between. CDR1 is DFQATT, CDR2 SNEGSKA, per germline (reference sequence). The CDR3 nucleotides are TGCAGTGCTAGAGATCAAAACACCATATATTTT. This sequence encodes CSARDQNTIYF.

This rearrangement joins TRBV6-6 to TRBJ2-2; 8 bases line up with TRBD1. Trimming took 10 bases from V and 3 from J; bases not matched to a gene: 7. This CDR3 is built from 14 residues. CDR1 MNHNY and CDR2 SVGAGI come from the germline V gene (reference sequence). CDR3 DNA sequence: TGTGCCACTTCGGACAGGGCGTACACCGGGGAGCTGTTTTTT. Protein sequence: CATSDRAYTGELFF.

This clone has just a few counts. The chain couples TRBV18 to TRBJ1-5; 7 bases line up with TRBD1. The CDR3 has 15 residues. In germline, CDR1 is KGHSH, CDR2 LQKENI. Losses at the gene ends were 3 bases for V and 3 bases for J; bases not matched to a gene: 5. The CDR3 DNA reads as TGTGCCAGCTCACCGGCAGGGGGAGACAATCAGCCCCAGCATTTT. Translation gives CASSPAGGDNQPQHF. The variable domain in full, completed from reference TRBV18 and TRBJ1-5, reads NAGVMQNPRHLVRRRGQEARLRCSPMKGHSHVYWYRQLPEEGLKFMVYLQKENIIDESGMPKERFSAEFPKEGPSILRIQQVVRGDSAAYFCASSPAGGDNQPQHFGDGTRLSIL.

The chain joins TRBV27 to TRBJ1-1; no reliable D call. The CDR3 spans 14 residues. The V end was cut by 6 bases, the J end by 5 bases, with 16 bases between. Germline V lookup: CDR1 MNHEY, CDR2 SMNVEV (reference sequence). The CDR3 sequence: CASSPLVRATEAFF. CDR3 nucleotide sequence: TGTGCCAGCAGCCCACTTGTGAGGGCGACTGAAGCTTTCTTT.

The rearrangement links TRBV29-1 to TRBJ2-5; tentative D call: TRBD1 (7 bases). V was shortened by 4 bases and J by 5 bases, with 17 bases between the two germline ends. The CDR3 is made up of 14 amino acids. Germline values: CDR1 SQVTM, CDR2 ANQGSEA. The CDR3 DNA is TGCAGCGTTGTCCAGGGGGGCGTTGGGGAGACCCAGTACTTC. Translation: CSVVQGGVGETQYF.

The chain uses TRBV18 and TRBJ1-1; D not resolved. The ends were cut back, 3 bases at V and 7 bases at J, with 12 bases in the middle. The germline gives CDR1 KGHSH, CDR2 LQKENI. The CDR3 sequence is 13 residues long. CDR3 region: CASSPGSTLEAFF. CDR3 bases: TGTGCCAGCTCACCGGGCTCGACGCTTGAAGCTTTCTTT.